The 5 T cell receptor beta chains presented below share a single source sample, sequenced in a study of T cell responses to AZD1222 COVID-19 vaccine. Generated by immunoSEQ multiplex PCR, the TCRdb table keeps only in-frame clones and is missing some. The sample lists some 120,000 clones, just over 85% occurring once. Sample: peripheral blood, taken on day 0 of AZD1222 vaccination. All receptors come from an adult in good health.

This clone came up many times. This chain joins TRBV10-3 and TRBJ1-2; unclear D gene. Germline V gives CDR1 ENHRY, CDR2 SYGVKD. The V gene lost 8 bases and the J gene lost 4 bases, with 20 bases spanning the gap. The CDR3 covers 15 residues. CDR3 coding DNA: TGTGCCATCTGCGCCGAGGCTTCGGTTGCCTATGGCTACACCTTC. The encoded protein is CAICAEASVAYGYTF.

This chain joins TRBV2 and TRBJ2-3; 8 nucleotides agree with TRBD1. This CDR3 spans 14 amino acids. Losses at the gene ends were 10 bases for V and 3 bases for J; bases not matched to a gene: 9. Germline V gives CDR1 SNHLY, CDR2 FYNNEI. For the CDR3, the DNA is TGTGCCATTCCGAGAGACAGGGGAACAGATACGCAGTATTTT. It codes for CAIPRDRGTDTQYF.

V gene TRBV18 combines with J gene TRBJ2-1; D is tentatively TRBD1 or TRBD2 (5 bases each). Trimming removed 3 bases from V and 4 bases from J, with 13 bases in between. Germline V gene lookup returns CDR1 KGHSH and CDR2 LQKENI. The CDR3 runs to 15 residues. The CDR3 loop reads CASSPQGGGYNEQFF. The CDR3 nucleotides are TGTGCCAGCTCACCTCAGGGTGGGGGATACAATGAGCAGTTCTTC.

The chain couples TRBV7-2 to TRBJ2-7; D gene ambiguous. CDR3 length: 11 amino acids. CDR1 and CDR2 from the germline V gene are SGHTA and FQGNSA. V gave up 2 bases and J gave up 6 bases, with 5 bases separating them. CDR3 in amino acids: CASSLQREQYF. The CDR3 region has the DNA TGTGCCAGCAGCTTACAGCGCGAGCAGTACTTC.

This chain joins TRBV21-1 and TRBJ1-2; the D call of TRBD1 is as the table states it, not checked on the DNA. TRBV21-1 counts as a pseudogene. This CDR3 is 19 amino acids long. CDR3 sequence (DNA): TGTGCCAGCAGCAAAGTGTGGGTTGGACAGGGCCCCAAGAGCTATGGCTACACCTTC. Protein sequence: CASSKVWVGQGPKSYGYTF.